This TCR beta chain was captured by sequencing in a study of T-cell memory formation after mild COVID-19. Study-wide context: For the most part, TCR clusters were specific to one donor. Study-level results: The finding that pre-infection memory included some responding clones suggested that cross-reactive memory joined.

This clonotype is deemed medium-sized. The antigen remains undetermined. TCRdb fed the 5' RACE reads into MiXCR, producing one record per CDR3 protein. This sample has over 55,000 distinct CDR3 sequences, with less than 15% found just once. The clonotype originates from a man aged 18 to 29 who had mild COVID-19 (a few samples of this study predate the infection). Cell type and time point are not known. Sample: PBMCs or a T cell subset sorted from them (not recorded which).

CDR3 sequence (DNA): TGCAGTGCTAGAGGACTAGCGGGGGGTGAGCAGTTCTTC. This sequence encodes CSARGLAGGEQFF. This chain connects TRBV20-1 to TRBJ2-1; 13 nucleotides align to TRBD2. The CDR3 contains 13 residues. Unmatched junction bases numbered 0, after V lost 1 base and J lost 9 bases. Germline V gene sequence: CDR1 DFQATT, CDR2 SNEGSKA (reference sequence).